A selection of T cell receptor beta chains follows, all from one sample in a study of blood T cell repertoires in COVID-19. TCRdb's copy holds only in-frame clones and misses some; the assay was immunoSEQ multiplex PCR. The sample has 200,000 to 250,000 clones, 70% to 90% seen once. Material: PBMCs or T cells enriched from blood (not recorded which). The receptors come from a woman between 45 and 65 years old with acute COVID-19. The conserved cysteine and the conserved F or W are not part of the CDR3 here.

TRBJ1-2	TRBV9	ASSPTTQRGYT
TRBJ1-1	TRBV7-9	ASSPGLDRPLNTEAF
TRBJ1-1	TRBV5-6	ASSRPKPGTGVTEAF
TRBJ2-7	TRBV21-1	ASSKDPGWFDEQY
TRBJ2-7	TRBV27	ASSFMGLSMGEQY
TRBJ2-1	TRBV9	ASSGTQWHEQF
TRBJ2-2	TRBV7-9	ASSLSSGVTGELF
TRBJ1-5	TRBV28	ASSSPTWGLGNQPQH
TRBJ2-7	TRBV15	ATSRGQTSFKYEQY
TRBJ2-5	TRBV10-3	AIRGAGAGETQY
TRBJ1-3	TRBV28	ASSFRGLRGNTIY
TRBJ1-5	TRBV28	ASSFPRTRDQPQH
TRBJ2-3	TRBV7-3	ASSSLAGRTDTQY
TRBJ2-7	TRBV18	ASSPRIQSSYEQY
TRBJ1-1	TRBV10-3	AISGGDRGLTEAF
TRBJ2-1	TRBV5-4	ASSPSDGWNEQF
TRBJ2-2	TRBV29-1	IGGTGEGGELF
TRBJ2-5	TRBV5-1	ASRPLRGQETQY
TRBJ1-3	TRBV18	ASSPQRGTGNTIY
TRBJ1-2	TRBV7-9	ASRATGVFT
TRBJ1-4	TRBV9	ASSATATNEKLF
TRBJ2-4	TRBV7-3	ASSSGQGAGKNIQY
TRBJ1-5	TRBV28	ASSESGGNQPQH
TRBJ2-7	TRBV7-6	ASSLRRGSEQY
TRBJ1-3	TRBV20-1	SASGTGVFRGNTIY
TRBJ2-1	TRBV11-3	ASSLAGVNNEQF
TRBJ2-7	TRBV2	ASRLRQASSYEQY
TRBJ2-1	TRBV6-5	ASSTRQYSYNEQF